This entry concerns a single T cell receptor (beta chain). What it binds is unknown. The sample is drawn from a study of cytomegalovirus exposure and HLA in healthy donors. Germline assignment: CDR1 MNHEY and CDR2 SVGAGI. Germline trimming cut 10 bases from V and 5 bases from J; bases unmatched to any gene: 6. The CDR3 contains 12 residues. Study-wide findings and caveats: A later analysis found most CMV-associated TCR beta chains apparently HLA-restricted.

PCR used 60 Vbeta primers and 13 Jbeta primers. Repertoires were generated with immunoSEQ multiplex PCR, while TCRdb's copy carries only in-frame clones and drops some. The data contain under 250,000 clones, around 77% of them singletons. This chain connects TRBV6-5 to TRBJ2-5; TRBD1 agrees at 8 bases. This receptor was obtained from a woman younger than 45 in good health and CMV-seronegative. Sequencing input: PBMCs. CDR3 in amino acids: CATTTGAETQYF. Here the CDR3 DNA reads TGTGCCACCACGACAGGGGCCGAGACCCAGTACTTC.